What follows are 22 T cell receptor beta chains derived from one specimen sequenced in a study of blood T cell repertoires in COVID-19. TCRdb's copy holds only in-frame clones and misses some; the assay was immunoSEQ multiplex PCR. Counted here are over 300,000 clones, about 90% occurring once; the ten biggest clones make up around 7%. The sample was peripheral blood. The receptors shown here come from a man aged 18 to 29 with active or convalescent COVID-19.

This clone appeared a single time. V gene TRBV4-2 combines with J gene TRBJ1-2, with 7 bases identical to TRBD1. CDR1 is LGHNA and CDR2 is YNFKEQ in the germline V gene. The CDR3 sequence is 14 residues long. Unmatched junction bases numbered 4, after V lost 4 bases and J lost 2 bases. The DNA of the CDR3 is TGTGCCAGCAGCCCTCCACAGGGGAACTATGGCTACACCTTC. It is translated as CASSPPQGNYGYTF.

This clone is a singleton in its sample. The V gene is TRBV3-1 (or the pseudogene TRBV3-2), the J gene TRBJ2-7, with 11 positions matching TRBD2. Germline values: CDR1 LGHDT, CDR2 YNNKEL (reference sequence). With 0 bases clipped from V and 5 bases from J, the junction kept 9 bases outside the gene matches. The CDR3 runs to 17 residues. CDR3 nucleotides: TGTGCCAGCAGCCAAGAGGAACCGCTAGCGGGGGGCGACGAGCAGTACTTC. Its translation: CASSQEEPLAGGDEQYF.

V usage is TRBV7-3 and J usage is TRBJ1-1, with D unclear. CDR1 is SGHTA and CDR2 is FQGTGA in the germline V gene. This CDR3 has 16 residues. The V and J ends lost 5 bases and 4 bases respectively, with 20 bases between them. CDR3 in amino acids: CASSGGQPGLSTEAFF. The CDR3 nucleotides are TGTGCCAGCAGCGGAGGTCAGCCTGGGCTGAGCACTGAAGCTTTCTTT.

This rearrangement joins TRBV6-5 to TRBJ1-4, with 8 nucleotides matching TRBD1. CDR1 is MNHEY and CDR2 is SVGAGI in the germline V gene. Losses at the gene ends were 4 bases for V and 10 bases for J; bases not matched to a gene: 14. There are 16 residues in the CDR3. CDR3 DNA sequence: TGTGCCAGCAGTTCAACTTCAGGACAGGGATGGGGAAAACTGTTTTTT. Its translation is CASSSTSGQGWGKLFF.

This rearrangement joins TRBV6-5 to TRBJ1-6; 8 positions agree with TRBD1. Losses at the gene ends were 4 bases for V and 3 bases for J; bases not matched to a gene: 5. Germline values: CDR1 MNHEY, CDR2 SVGAGI. This CDR3 has 16 residues. Here the CDR3 reads CASSFGGQVYNSPLHF. The CDR3, as DNA: TGTGCCAGCAGTTTCGGGGGACAGGTCTATAATTCACCCCTCCACTTT.

The chain joins TRBV10-1 to TRBJ2-1; 9 bases agree with TRBD2. The trim removed 6 bases at V and 7 bases at J, leaving 7 bases unmatched. Germline V lookup: CDR1 WNHNN, CDR2 SYGVQD (reference sequence). This CDR3 contains 14 residues. Here the CDR3 reads CASSSLAGNNEQFF. The CDR3 DNA sequence: TGCGCCAGCAGCAGCCTAGCGGGAAATAATGAGCAGTTCTTC.

The chain recombines TRBV4-3 with TRBJ1-5; D perhaps matches TRBD1 (5 bases). Germline V gene sequence: CDR1 LGHNA, CDR2 YSLEER. This CDR3 spans 15 amino acids. The V and J ends lost 0 bases and 5 bases respectively, with 11 bases between them. CDR3 in amino acids: CASSQELGGYQPQHF. In DNA form, the CDR3 reads TGCGCCAGCAGCCAAGAATTGGGGGGGTATCAGCCCCAGCATTTT.

J is TRBJ1-4 and V is TRBV7-8; D is uncertain. CDR1 and CDR2 from the germline V gene are SGHVS and FQNEAQ. The CDR3 is made up of 18 amino acids. V was trimmed by 5 bases and J by 8 bases, leaving 27 bases between them. CDR3 sequence (DNA): TGTGCCAGCAGCCCCCCGGTCTCGCACCTCGGGGATATGGAAAAACTGTTTTTT. Translated: CASSPPVSHLGDMEKLFF. The variable domain in full, with the rest retrieved from reference TRBV7-8 and TRBJ1-4, is GAGVSQSPRYKVAKRGQDVALRCDPISGHVSLFWYQQALGQGPEFLTYFQNEAQLDKSGLPSDRFFAERPEGSVSTLKIQRTQQEDSAVYLCASSPPVSHLGDMEKLFFGSGTQLSVL.

This clone was recorded only once. The V and J genes are TRBV19 and TRBJ1-1; D not resolved. This CDR3 spans 15 amino acids. V was clipped by 7 bases and J by 0 bases, with 15 bases between them. Germline CDR1 reads LNHDA; CDR2 reads SQIVND (reference sequence). The CDR3 here is CASNRGQSMNTEAFF. The CDR3 DNA is TGTGCCAGTAACCGTGGGCAGAGCATGAACACTGAAGCTTTCTTT.

The V gene is TRBV7-8, the J gene TRBJ1-1, with D tentatively TRBD1 (5 bases). Germline CDR1 reads SGHVS; CDR2 reads FQNEAQ. Trimming removed 2 bases from V and 3 bases from J, with 7 bases in between. The CDR3 loop spans 13 amino acids. CDR3 sequence: CASSLRQYTEAFF. The DNA for the CDR3 is TGTGCCAGCAGCTTACGACAGTACACTGAAGCTTTCTTT.

This sequence joins TRBV9 and TRBJ2-1, with 7 positions matching TRBD2. The CDR3 has 16 residues. Germline CDR1 is SGDLS and CDR2 is YYNGEE. The junction had 5 bases not matched to a gene; V was cut back by 1 base and J by 1 base. CDR3 sequence: CASSVFGGRSYNEQFF. CDR3 nucleotides: TGTGCCAGCAGCGTATTTGGCGGGAGATCCTACAATGAGCAGTTCTTC.

The V and J genes are TRBV10-3 and TRBJ1-1, with a tentative D call TRBD1 (5 bases). Germline CDR1 ENHRY, CDR2 SYGVKD. The CDR3 runs 13 residues. The germline V and J ends were trimmed by 8 bases and 0 bases, with 10 bases remaining between them. CDR3 nucleotides: TGTGCCATCGTGGACACATTGAACACTGAAGCTTTCTTT. Protein: CAIVDTLNTEAFF.

This clone has a handful of counts. This sequence joins TRBV28 and TRBJ2-2; D is perhaps TRBD2 (5 bases). CDR1 and CDR2 (germline): MDHEN, SYDVKM. The CDR3 extends over 16 amino acids. The V and J ends lost 1 base and 0 bases respectively, with 9 bases between them. CDR3 bases: TGTGCCAGCAGTTTATTCCCCGGGGCGAACACCGGGGAGCTGTTTTTT. Its translation is CASSLFPGANTGELFF. The whole variable domain, filled in from reference TRBV28 and TRBJ2-2, reads DVKVTQSSRYLVKRTGEKVFLECVQDMDHENMFWYRQDPGLGLRLIYFSYDVKMKEKGDIPEGYSVSREKKERFSLILESASTNQTSMYLCASSLFPGANTGELFFGEGSRLTVL.

The sample holds one count of this clone. The genes are TRBV7-9 and TRBJ2-2, with 9 bases lining up with TRBD2. This CDR3 spans 15 amino acids. V lost 5 bases and J lost 6; bases outside the gene matches: 7. Germline CDR1 SEHNR, CDR2 FQNEAQ (reference sequence). The CDR3 reads CASSRRTSVPGELFF. Here the CDR3 DNA reads TGTGCCAGCAGCAGGAGGACTAGCGTCCCCGGGGAGCTGTTTTTT.

V gene TRBV6-5 combines with J gene TRBJ2-7; D not certain. The CDR3 has 15 amino acids. Trimming took 4 bases from V and 6 from J, leaving 19 bases between them. Germline V CDR1 and CDR2: MNHEY, SVGAGI. CDR3: CASSLTDSLSAEQYF. DNA of the CDR3: TGTGCCAGCAGTTTAACCGACTCGCTTTCGGCCGAGCAGTACTTC.

This clone was recorded once. Other DNA sequences within the sample encode an identical CDR3. The chain has TRBV5-1 and TRBJ2-5, with 8 nucleotides matching TRBD2. The CDR3 length is 15 residues. Germline CDR1 and CDR2: SGHRS and YFSETQ. With V trimmed by 0 bases and J by 0 bases, 1 base remained unmatched. CDR3 coding DNA: TGCGCCAGCAGCTTGGTAGCGGGGTACCAAGAGACCCAGTACTTC. This encodes CASSLVAGYQETQYF.

The J gene is TRBJ2-7, the V gene TRBV2, with 8 bases lining up with TRBD1. CDR3 length: 14 amino acids. The V segment lost 5 bases and the J segment 4 bases; nucleotides outside the gene matches: 7. The germline CDR1 and CDR2 sequences are SNHLY and FYNNEI. The CDR3 DNA sequence: TGTGCCAGCAGTAAAGGACAGGGTGGTTACGAGCAGTACTTC. Protein sequence: CASSKGQGGYEQYF.

This clone was seen a single time. The rearrangement joins TRBV5-1 to TRBJ1-3; D is undetermined. Germline V gene lookup returns CDR1 SGHRS and CDR2 YFSETQ. Trimming pared 4 bases from V and 1 base from J, leaving 3 bases between. CDR3 length equals 12 residues. The CDR3 here is CASSHSGNTIYF. The CDR3 DNA sequence: TGCGCCAGCAGCCATTCTGGAAACACCATATATTTT.

The chain is built from TRBV11-1 and TRBJ2-3; 7 bases line up with TRBD2. The CDR3 runs to 15 residues. The V gene end was trimmed by 5 bases and the J gene end by 1 base; junction bases not matched to a gene: 6. CDR1 is SGHAT and CDR2 is FQDESV in the germline V gene (reference sequence). The CDR3 spells CASSKTGGGTDTQYF. The DNA of the CDR3 is TGTGCCAGCAGCAAAACGGGGGGTGGCACAGATACGCAGTATTTT.

This chain connects TRBV6-5 to TRBJ2-7; 9 nucleotides align to TRBD2. V shed 8 bases, J shed 3 bases, and the junction held 8 bases outside the gene matches. The germline V gene encodes CDR1 MNHEY and CDR2 SVGAGI. The CDR3 sequence is 14 residues long. For the CDR3, the DNA is TGTGCCAGCTCGTTGGCTAGCGGGAACTACGAGCAGTACTTC. Amino acid sequence: CASSLASGNYEQYF.

This chain links TRBV5-8 with TRBJ1-5; 10 nucleotides align to TRBD1. Trimming cost V 4 bases and J 3 bases; bases outside gene matches: 7. CDR1 and CDR2 from the germline V gene are SGHTS and YDEGEE. The CDR3 loop spans 16 amino acids. The CDR3 spells CASSHGQGVFNQPQHF. The CDR3 nucleotides are TGTGCCAGCAGCCATGGACAGGGGGTTTTCAATCAGCCCCAGCATTTT.

CDR3 amino acids: CASSSLPWGGGVNEQFF. CDR3 nucleotide sequence: TGTGCCAGCAGCTCTCTCCCCTGGGGCGGGGGCGTAAATGAGCAGTTCTTC. The chain joins TRBV9 to TRBJ2-1, with D possibly being TRBD2 (7 bases). CDR1 SGDLS and CDR2 YYNGEE come from the germline V gene. The CDR3 covers 17 residues. Trimming took off 4 bases at V and 7 bases at J, with 24 bases between the two ends.